This entry concerns a single TCR beta chain. The germline V and J ends were trimmed by 1 base and 0 bases, with 11 bases remaining between them. The CDR3 runs 16 residues. The sample belongs to a study of graft-versus-host responses after intestinal transplantation. Assay used: immunoSEQ multiplex PCR; TCRdb lists only in-frame clones, some missing. The sample holds 6,500 to 7,500 clones, around 24% seen once. The J gene is TRBJ1-5, the V gene TRBV5-7; the D gene is possibly TRBD1 (6 bases). TRBV5-7 is labeled an ORF, and its function is uncertain. This specimen was alloreactive CD4+ T cells from a mixed lymphocyte reaction culture, taken before transplantation. Indicated subset: CFSE-low proliferating T cells sorted from roughly 6-day pre-transplant mixed lymphocyte reaction (GvH or HvG direction). This clonotype originated in a human patient who was an organ donor for intestinal transplantation. The DNA of the CDR3 is TGTGCCAGCAGCTTGTTTACAGGGTATAGCAATCAGCCCCAGCATTTT. Protein product: CASSLFTGYSNQPQHF.